This T cell receptor beta chain was recorded in a study of CXCR3-negative and CXCR3-positive naive CD8 T cells. Study information: Each library gave roughly 1.5 +/- 0.3 million of roughly 140 million TRB reads. Study-level findings and limits: Similar levels of surface CD5 were seen between naive subsets; TCR strength was inferred from TRB CDR3 properties. More hydrophobic TRB CDR3s occurred in CXCR3-positive than in CXCR3-negative naive cells. Cryopreserved PBMCs had partly decreased CXCR3 expression; fresh PBMCs were used in most assays. CXCR3-negative and CXCR3-positive naive cells shared comparable TRBV-TRBJ usage, but memory cells did not.

The CDR3 spans 12 residues. Germline V gene lookup returns CDR1 SQVTM and CDR2 ANQGSEA. The libraries of TRB cDNA were constructed through 5' RACE using UMI labels. From the 5' RACE reads, TCRdb lists one entry per CDR3 protein and no DNA. The listing contains about 120,000 distinct CDR3 sequences. Regarding this clonotype: Antigen: not known.

The specimen sequenced was naive CXCR3+ CD8+ T cells from blood. As to subset: CD45RO-CCR7+CD27+CD95- naive CD8+ T cells expressing CXCR3 (TNR3+). The clonotype was recovered from a human donor in good health. Some clones in this sample may be carry-over from other donors' samples. This chain connects TRBV29-1 to TRBJ2-1; the D gene TCRdb calls, TRBD1, cannot be checked with no DNA. The CDR3 here is CSVEVRENEQFF.